Included here is one T cell receptor (beta chain) sequence, with context. The source of the sample is a study of blood T cell dynamics during melanoma immunotherapy. Time point defined: week 3, after first cycle of checkpoint inhibitor. Response was assessed by RECIST 1.1 at 12 weeks, except two rapid progressors. Prior systemic cancer therapy, immunosuppressant use and other active malignancies excluded patients. TCRdb's copy holds only in-frame clones and misses some; the assay was immunoSEQ multiplex PCR. The table lists 11,000 to 15,000 clones, 86% of them singletons, with 4% to 5.5% in the top ten. The V and J ends lost 6 bases and 2 bases respectively, with 10 bases between them. The CDR3 spans 13 residues. The germline CDR1 and CDR2 sequences are SNHLY and FYNNEI.

The sample in question was blood, obtained from a patient treated with checkpoint blockade. The sequence was obtained from a human donor with melanoma. This sequence joins TRBV2 and TRBJ2-5; a possible D gene is TRBD1 (6 bases). Here the CDR3 reads CASSRDNQETQYF. DNA for the CDR3: TGTGCCAGCAGCCGGGACAATCAAGAGACCCAGTACTTC.